These T cell receptor beta chains were read from a single sample in a study of blood T cell repertoires in COVID-19. Method: immunoSEQ multiplex PCR; TCRdb's copy keeps in-frame clones and lacks some. The repertoire holds about 270,000 clones, about 88% seen once, with about 12% in the top ten. The sequenced material came from peripheral blood. These receptors all stem from a woman between 65 and 79 years old with COVID-19, enrolled during active disease. Both conserved end residues are part of each CDR3. Each record gives: V gene, J gene, CDR3 length, clone size, D gene, CDR3 protein, CDR3 DNA. The D gene is left open where the match is weak. The size entry is marked missing in some rows and otherwise reads once, few, many or a size class.

V: TRBV6-5; J: TRBJ1-5; length: 13; size: -; D: -; CDR3: CASSRVSNQPQHF; DNA: TGTGCCAGCAGCAGGGTTTCCAATCAGCCCCAGCATTTT
V: TRBV11-3; J: TRBJ1-2; length: 12; size: -; D: TRBD1; CDR3: CASRGQPYGYTF; DNA: TGTGCCAGCAGGGGACAGCCTTATGGCTACACCTTC
V: TRBV29-1; J: TRBJ1-2; length: 13; size: -; D: -; CDR3: CSVEEAGIYGYTF; DNA: TGCAGCGTTGAAGAAGCGGGGATCTATGGCTACACCTTC
V: TRBV7-2; J: TRBJ2-1; length: 16; size: -; D: TRBD2; CDR3: CASSLASGGARNEQFF; DNA: TGTGCCAGCAGCTTAGCTAGCGGGGGGGCTAGGAATGAGCAGTTCTTC
V: TRBV3-1/TRBV3-2; J: TRBJ2-2; length: 15; size: -; D: -; CDR3: CASSPPSRVAGELFF; DNA: TGTGCCAGCAGCCCGCCTAGCCGGGTGGCCGGGGAGCTGTTTTTT
V: TRBV5-1; J: TRBJ2-3; length: 14; size: few; D: -; CDR3: CASYKDRDTDTQYF; DNA: TGCGCCAGCTACAAGGACAGAGACACAGATACGCAGTATTTT
V: TRBV11-2; J: TRBJ1-1; length: 13; size: -; D: -; CDR3: CASRPSRDTEAFF; DNA: TGTGCCAGCAGGCCCAGCCGGGACACTGAAGCTTTCTTT
V: TRBV2; J: TRBJ1-1; length: 13; size: -; D: -; CDR3: CASSPQSLSEAFF; DNA: TGTGCCAGCAGTCCACAGTCGCTGAGTGAAGCTTTCTTT
V: TRBV5-1; J: TRBJ2-7; length: 11; size: -; D: -; CDR3: CASSLNNEQYF; DNA: TGCGCCAGCAGCTTAAACAACGAGCAGTACTTC
V: TRBV28; J: TRBJ2-5; length: 16; size: -; D: TRBD1; CDR3: CASSLGPGQREETQYF; DNA: TGTGCCAGCAGTTTGGGGCCGGGACAGAGGGAAGAGACCCAGTACTTC
V: TRBV15; J: TRBJ1-1; length: 14; size: once; D: -; CDR3: CATSPSAATTEAFF; DNA: TGTGCCACCAGCCCCTCGGCGGCTACCACTGAAGCTTTCTTT
V: TRBV4-1; J: TRBJ1-3; length: 16; size: -; D: -; CDR3: CASSQERGGAGNTIYF; DNA: TGCGCCAGCAGCCAAGAACGGGGAGGGGCTGGAAACACCATATATTTT
V: TRBV7-2; J: TRBJ2-5; length: 16; size: -; D: -; CDR3: CASSLTERDNKETQYF; DNA: TGTGCCAGCAGCTTAACTGAGCGGGACAACAAAGAGACCCAGTACTTC
V: TRBV6-5; J: TRBJ1-5; length: 14; size: -; D: -; CDR3: CASSYAGYNQPQHF; DNA: TGTGCCAGCAGTTACGCGGGGTACAATCAGCCCCAGCATTTT
V: TRBV27; J: TRBJ2-5; length: 13; size: -; D: -; CDR3: CASSLKSGETQYF; DNA: TGTGCCAGCAGTTTAAAATCAGGGGAGACCCAGTACTTC
V: TRBV9; J: TRBJ2-1; length: 15; size: once; D: -; CDR3: CASSVGAGSSNEQFF; DNA: TGTGCCAGCAGCGTAGGGGCGGGCTCATCCAATGAGCAGTTCTTC
V: TRBV19; J: TRBJ2-1; length: 13; size: once; D: -; CDR3: CASSPPAYNEQFF; DNA: TGTGCCAGTAGTCCCCCAGCGTACAATGAGCAGTTCTTC
V: TRBV7-2; J: TRBJ2-1; length: 14; size: -; D: -; CDR3: CASKVQGGNGEQFF; DNA: TGTGCCAGCAAGGTACAGGGGGGGAATGGTGAGCAGTTCTTC
V: TRBV9; J: TRBJ1-2; length: 14; size: -; D: TRBD1; CDR3: CASSPGTGGYGYTF; DNA: TGTGCCAGCAGCCCCGGGACAGGGGGCTATGGCTACACCTTC
V: TRBV7-2; J: TRBJ2-7; length: 16; size: -; D: TRBD2; CDR3: CASSRTSGSPSYEQYF; DNA: TGTGCCAGCAGCCGGACTAGCGGGTCCCCCTCCTACGAGCAGTACTTC
V: TRBV9; J: TRBJ1-1; length: 14; size: -; D: -; CDR3: CASSILGGNTEAFF; DNA: TGTGCCAGCAGCATCCTCGGAGGGAACACTGAAGCTTTCTTT
V: TRBV13; J: TRBJ2-7; length: 17; size: -; D: -; CDR3: CASSLVTGPRLSYEQYF; DNA: TGTGCCAGCAGCTTAGTCACCGGCCCTAGGTTATCCTACGAGCAGTACTTC
V: TRBV6-5; J: TRBJ1-2; length: 15; size: -; D: TRBD1; CDR3: CASRSTGVVNYGYTF; DNA: TGTGCCAGCAGGTCGACAGGGGTTGTTAACTATGGCTACACCTTC
V: TRBV7-9; J: TRBJ2-6; length: 17; size: -; D: TRBD1; CDR3: CASSSGQSFSGANVLTF; DNA: TGTGCCAGCAGCTCGGGACAGAGCTTCTCTGGGGCCAACGTCCTGACTTTC
V: TRBV11-2; J: TRBJ1-6; length: 17; size: -; D: -; CDR3: CASSLRGEGQNNSPLHF; DNA: TGTGCCAGCAGCTTAAGGGGTGAGGGACAAAATAATTCACCCCTCCACTTT
V: TRBV21-1; J: TRBJ1-2; length: 17; size: once; D: -; CDR3: CASSKEAPPLPRSGYTF; DNA: TGTGCCAGCAGCAAAGAAGCCCCCCCCCTCCCCAGGTCTGGCTACACCTTC
V: TRBV5-8; J: TRBJ1-1; length: 11; size: -; D: -; CDR3: CASSRRTEAFF; DNA: TGTGCCAGCAGCCGGAGGACTGAAGCTTTCTTT
V: TRBV24-1; J: TRBJ2-3; length: 14; size: once; D: -; CDR3: CATSDLGGADTQYF; DNA: TGTGCCACCAGTGATTTGGGGGGGGCGGATACGCAGTATTTT
V: TRBV6-1; J: TRBJ1-1; length: 14; size: -; D: -; CDR3: CASSERRADTEAFF; DNA: TGTGCCAGCAGTGAAAGGCGGGCGGACACTGAAGCTTTCTTT
V: TRBV5-1; J: TRBJ2-1; length: 16; size: -; D: TRBD2; CDR3: CASTERTSAGYNEQFF; DNA: TGCGCCAGCACCGAAAGGACTAGCGCCGGCTACAATGAGCAGTTCTTC
V: TRBV7-9; J: TRBJ2-7; length: 14; size: -; D: TRBD1; CDR3: CASSPRDRVFEQYF; DNA: TGTGCCAGCAGCCCCCGGGACAGGGTTTTCGAGCAGTACTTC
V: TRBV4-1; J: TRBJ2-1; length: 19; size: -; D: -; CDR3: CASSQVGVEGGASADEQFF; DNA: TGCGCCAGCAGCCAAGTTGGGGTCGAGGGGGGGGCTTCGGCGGATGAGCAGTTCTTC
V: TRBV18; J: TRBJ1-1; length: 15; size: -; D: -; CDR3: CASSPRRGADTEAFF; DNA: TGTGCCAGCTCACCACGTCGGGGGGCGGACACTGAAGCTTTCTTT
V: TRBV9; J: TRBJ1-1; length: 14; size: -; D: -; CDR3: CASSVSPLNTEAFF; DNA: TGTGCCAGCAGCGTTTCCCCCTTGAACACTGAAGCTTTCTTT
V: TRBV3-1/TRBV3-2; J: TRBJ2-3; length: 12; size: once; D: -; CDR3: CASSLSTDTQYF; DNA: TGTGCCAGCAGCCTCTCCACAGATACGCAGTATTTT
V: TRBV5-6; J: TRBJ1-2; length: 13; size: -; D: TRBD1; CDR3: CASGQGGIYGYTF; DNA: TGTGCCAGCGGACAGGGGGGGATCTATGGCTACACCTTC
V: TRBV19; J: TRBJ2-3; length: 15; size: -; D: -; CDR3: CASSTAGRPTDTQYF; DNA: TGTGCCAGTAGTACCGCGGGACGGCCCACAGATACGCAGTATTTT
V: TRBV5-8; J: TRBJ2-2; length: 16; size: once; D: TRBD1; CDR3: CASTPLGTDRSGELFF; DNA: TGTGCCAGCACCCCACTGGGGACAGATCGTAGCGGGGAGCTGTTTTTT
V: TRBV4-1; J: TRBJ2-7; length: 15; size: -; D: TRBD2; CDR3: CASSPGLANPYEQYF; DNA: TGCGCCAGCAGCCCGGGACTAGCCAACCCCTACGAGCAGTACTTC